This T cell receptor beta chain derives from a study of regulatory T cells in long-lasting Graves disease. Study-level points and caveats: Preferential use of TRBV28, TRBJ1-2 and TRBJ2-5 was seen in persistent disease. Researchers examined only peripheral blood and not thyroid tissue.

The authors built TCR beta libraries using iRepertoire HTBI primers and Arm-PCR of CDR3 regions. TCRdb reprocessed the multiplex PCR reads via MiXCR and lists one record per CDR3 protein. The sample lists a few hundred thousand distinct CDR3 sequences; approximately 13% were seen once. This clonotype was found many times. Its antigen is not identified. Time point: newly diagnosed GD, antithyroid drugs for less than 3 months. The TCR library used RNA extracted from PBMCs. V dropped 0 bases and J dropped 2 bases, with 14 bases sitting between them. The V gene's germline CDR1 is KGHDR and CDR2 SFDVKD. The CDR3 runs 17 residues. This sample also belongs to another study, concerning T cells in Graves' hyperthyroidism and ophthalmopathy. Per that study: Uncontrolled infection, other autoimmune disease, pregnancy or lactation excluded patients.

The V and J genes are TRBV24-1 and TRBJ2-3, with D perhaps being TRBD1 or TRBD2 (6 bases each). Source: peripheral blood mononuclear cells (PBMCs), taken at new diagnosis, from a patient treated with antithyroid drugs. This sequence was found in a man younger than 45 with Graves disease. CDR3 residues: CATSDLSGRGLTDTQYF. The CDR3, as DNA: TGTGCCACCAGTGATTTGTCCGGCAGGGGACTCACAGATACGCAGTATTTT.